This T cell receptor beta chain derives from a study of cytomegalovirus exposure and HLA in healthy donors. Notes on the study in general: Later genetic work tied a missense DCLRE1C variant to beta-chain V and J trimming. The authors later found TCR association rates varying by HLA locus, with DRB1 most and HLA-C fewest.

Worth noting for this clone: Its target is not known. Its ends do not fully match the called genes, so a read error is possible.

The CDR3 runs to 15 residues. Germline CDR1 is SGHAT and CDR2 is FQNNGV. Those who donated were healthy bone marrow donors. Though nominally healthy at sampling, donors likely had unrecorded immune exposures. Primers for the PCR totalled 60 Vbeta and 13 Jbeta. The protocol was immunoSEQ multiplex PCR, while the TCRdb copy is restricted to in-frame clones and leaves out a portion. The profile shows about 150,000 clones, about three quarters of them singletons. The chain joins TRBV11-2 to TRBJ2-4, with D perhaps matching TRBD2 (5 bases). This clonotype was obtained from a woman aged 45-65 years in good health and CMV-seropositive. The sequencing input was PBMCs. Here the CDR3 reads CASSSSSFAKNSQYF. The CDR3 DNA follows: TGTGCCAGCAGCTCCTCTAGCTTTGCCAAAAACAGTCAGTACTTC.